This is a list of T cell receptor beta chains from one sample in a study of OX40 agonist ivuxolimab in advanced cancers. Clones were sequenced by immunoSEQ multiplex PCR, and TCRdb holds only the in-frame ones, with some missing. Altogether 84,000 or so clones are present, 90% to 95% being singletons, with the ten largest covering roughly 0.4%. This sample comprised CD4+ or CD8+ T cells sorted from blood, obtained in a trial of the OX40 agonist ivuxolimab. The receptors derive from an adult with an advanced solid tumor such as melanoma, head and neck, liver or kidney cancer. CDR3s include the opening cysteine and the closing phenylalanine or tryptophan. The D gene is left open where the match is weak. Only part of the rows carry a size: once, few, many, or a class if the clone is expanded.

D gene,clone size,J gene,V gene,CDR3 DNA,CDR3 protein
TRBD2,NA,TRBJ2-7,TRBV7-2,TGTGCCAGCAGCTTAGAGAGCGGGGGTTCCTACGAGCAGTACTTC,CASSLESGGSYEQYF
NA,NA,TRBJ2-3,TRBV9,TGTGCCAGCAGCGTAGGGTCACTTAGCACAGATACGCAGTATTTT,CASSVGSLSTDTQYF
TRBD2,NA,TRBJ2-7,TRBV2,TGTGCCAGCAGTGGAGGGACTAGCGGGAGACCTCTCTACGAGCAGTACTTC,CASSGGTSGRPLYEQYF
TRBD2,NA,TRBJ2-7,TRBV5-1,TGCGCCAGCAGCTTGGATCCTAGCGGGAGCGACGAGCAGTACTTC,CASSLDPSGSDEQYF
NA,NA,TRBJ1-5,TRBV19,TGTGCCAGTAGTAGTCAGACTAATCAGCCCCAGCATTTT,CASSSQTNQPQHF
NA,few,TRBJ2-5,TRBV5-4,TGTGCCAGCAGCAACAGAGAAGAGACCCAGTACTTC,CASSNREETQYF
NA,NA,TRBJ2-3,TRBV6-5,TGTGCCAGCAGTACGGGGGGCGGGGAAGATACGCAGTATTTT,CASSTGGGEDTQYF
TRBD2,NA,TRBJ2-1,TRBV5-1,TGCGCCAGCAGCTTGGGGTCTAGCGGTAATGAGCAGTTCTTC,CASSLGSSGNEQFF
TRBD1,NA,TRBJ2-7,TRBV28,TGTGCCAGCAGATTCAGGGACAGGGGTGGCGAGCAGTACTTC,CASRFRDRGGEQYF
NA,NA,TRBJ2-2,TRBV28,TGTGCCAGCAGTTTATCCACCGGGACCACCGGGGAGCTGTTTTTT,CASSLSTGTTGELFF
TRBD2,once,TRBJ2-7,TRBV11-3,TGTGCCAGCAGCTTAGTAGCGGGTACGGACGAGCAGTACTTC,CASSLVAGTDEQYF